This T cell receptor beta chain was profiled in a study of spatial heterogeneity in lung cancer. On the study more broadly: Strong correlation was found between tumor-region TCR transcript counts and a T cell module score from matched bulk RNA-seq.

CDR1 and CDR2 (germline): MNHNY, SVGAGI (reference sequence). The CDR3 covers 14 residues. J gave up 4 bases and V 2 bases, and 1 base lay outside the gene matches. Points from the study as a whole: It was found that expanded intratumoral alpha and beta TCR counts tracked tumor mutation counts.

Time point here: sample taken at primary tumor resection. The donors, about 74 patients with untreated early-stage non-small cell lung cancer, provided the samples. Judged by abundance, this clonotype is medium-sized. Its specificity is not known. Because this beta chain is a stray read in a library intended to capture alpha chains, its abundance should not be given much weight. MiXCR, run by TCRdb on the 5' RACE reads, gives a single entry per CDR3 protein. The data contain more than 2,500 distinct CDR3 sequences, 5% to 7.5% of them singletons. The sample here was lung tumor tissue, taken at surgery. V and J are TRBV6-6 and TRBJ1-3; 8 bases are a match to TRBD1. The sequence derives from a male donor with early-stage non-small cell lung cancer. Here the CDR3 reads CASSYRDRGNTIYF. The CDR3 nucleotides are TGTGCCAGCAGTTACCGGGACAGGGGAAACACCATATATTTT.